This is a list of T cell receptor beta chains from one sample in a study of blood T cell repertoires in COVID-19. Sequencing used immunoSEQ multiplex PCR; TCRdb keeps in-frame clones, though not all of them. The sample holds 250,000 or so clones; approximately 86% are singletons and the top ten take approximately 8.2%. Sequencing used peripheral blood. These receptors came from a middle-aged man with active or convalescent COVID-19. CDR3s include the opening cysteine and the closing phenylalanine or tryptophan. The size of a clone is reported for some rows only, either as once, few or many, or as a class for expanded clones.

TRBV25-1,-,CASSPRGARTDTQYF
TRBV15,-,CATSSEAPSITDTQYF
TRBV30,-,CAWSSPGGYTF
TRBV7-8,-,CASSLGWSTNEKLFF
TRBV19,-,CATDTKTQSSGNTIYF
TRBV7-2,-,CASSLGGTGFLKNIQYF
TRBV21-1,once,CASSKKSRTGPFSYNEQFF
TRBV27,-,CASSLGGENQPQHF
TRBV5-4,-,CASTSGNEQYF
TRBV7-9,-,CASSSREPGGYTF
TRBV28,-,CASIFRQTAYSNQPQHF
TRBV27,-,CASSFGSSSTEAFF
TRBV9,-,CASSQRQGESPLHF
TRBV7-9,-,CASSSPRSGKLFF
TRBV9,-,CASSVAGTNSPLHF
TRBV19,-,CASSIDLGTMNTEAFF
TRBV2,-,CASRGQEINYGYTF
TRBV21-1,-,CASSKWRPHRLGGVEVSDTQYF
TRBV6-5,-,CASRDRGNGNTIYF
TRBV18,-,CASSPYTISGSTDTQYF
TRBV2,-,CASRTGQGGNYGYTF
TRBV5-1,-,CASSLEGGRGQPQHF